Each of the 10 T cell receptor beta chains below was sequenced from the same sample in a study of shared clonotypes between healthy human individuals. The method was immunoSEQ multiplex PCR; TCRdb's version includes in-frame clones alone and lacks a portion of them. The repertoire includes roughly 720,000 clones, less than 95% of them detected once, and more than 30% sits in the top ten. Specimen: memory CD8+ T cells from PBMCs. Subset meaning: CD45RO+ cells pooled with CCR7-negative TemRA cells. These receptors were collected from a man aged 18 to 30 in good health. Some clones in this sample may be carry-over from other donors' samples.

The chain has TRBV4-3 and TRBJ2-6; no firm D call. The CDR3 covers 15 residues. The V gene lost 3 bases and the J gene lost 0 bases, with 6 bases spanning the gap. Germline CDR1 reads LGHNA; CDR2 reads YSLEER. CDR3 in amino acids: CASSHTYSGANVLTF. CDR3 sequence (DNA): TGCGCCAGCAGCCATACGTACTCTGGGGCCAACGTCCTGACTTTC.

This CDR3 is CSVEDGLAGGPWETQYF. CDR3 bases: TGCAGCGTTGAAGACGGACTAGCGGGAGGGCCGTGGGAGACCCAGTACTTC. The V gene is TRBV29-1, the J gene TRBJ2-5; 15 bases map to TRBD2. V lost 0 bases, J lost 5 bases, and 7 bases stayed unmatched. The V gene's germline CDR1 is SQVTM and CDR2 ANQGSEA. CDR3 length equals 17 residues.

V and J are TRBV10-1 and TRBJ2-3; a weak D match, TRBD2 (5 bases). The germline V and J ends were trimmed by 5 bases and 5 bases, with 17 bases remaining between them. The CDR3 is made up of 15 amino acids. Per the germline V gene, CDR1 is WNHNN and CDR2 is SYGVQD (reference sequence). The CDR3 reads CASSKTELALDTQYF. The CDR3 coding sequence is TGCGCCAGCAGTAAAACTGAGCTAGCTTTAGATACGCAGTATTTT.

The chain recombines TRBV15 with TRBJ2-2; no clear D gene. The CDR3 is 14 amino acids. V was trimmed by 3 bases and J by 1 base, leaving 6 bases between them. The V gene's germline CDR1 is LNHNV and CDR2 YYDKDF (reference sequence). The CDR3 is CATSSSGNTGELFF. In DNA form, the CDR3 reads TGTGCCACCAGCAGCTCGGGGAACACCGGGGAGCTGTTTTTT.

The chain links TRBV28 to TRBJ1-1, with D hard to call. The CDR3 contains 19 residues. CDR1 is MDHEN, CDR2 SYDVKM, per germline. V lost 1 base and J 3 bases, leaving 24 bases between the germline ends. The CDR3 nucleotides are TGTGCCAGCAGTTTATCGCCCCCCTCCGGCCCCGGACGGGACACTGAAGCTTTCTTT. Its protein product is CASSLSPPSGPGRDTEAFF.

V and J are TRBV5-8 and TRBJ1-5, with a weak D call TRBD1 (6 bases). V gave up 4 bases and J gave up 5 bases, with 13 bases separating them. Germline V gives CDR1 SGHTS, CDR2 YDEGEE. The CDR3 extends over 14 amino acids. This chain's CDR3 is CASSPGRGYQPQHF. For the CDR3, the DNA is TGTGCCAGCAGCCCGGGCAGGGGCTATCAGCCCCAGCATTTT.

The V call is TRBV25-1, the J call TRBJ2-7; D gene unclear. The CDR3 extends over 15 amino acids. V lost 2 bases, J lost 0 bases, and 11 bases lay in between. In germline, CDR1 is MGHDK, CDR2 SYGVNS. The CDR3 loop reads CASSEEAGSSYEQYF. Written as DNA, the CDR3 is TGTGCCAGCAGTGAAGAGGCCGGTAGCTCCTACGAGCAGTACTTC.

The V call is TRBV6-5, the J call TRBJ2-3; 7 positions agree with TRBD2. J lost 8 bases, V lost 4 bases, and 9 bases had no gene match. The CDR3 consists of 14 residues. Germline V gene sequence: CDR1 MNHEY, CDR2 SVGAGI. CDR3: CASSWGGVSGTQYF. In nucleotides, the CDR3 is TGTGCCAGCAGTTGGGGAGGGGTATCGGGTACGCAGTATTTT.

The gene calls are TRBV4-1 and TRBJ2-2, with unresolved D. Trimming stripped 3 bases from V and 0 bases from J, with 5 bases between. The germline gives CDR1 MGHRA, CDR2 YSYEKL. The CDR3 has 14 residues. As DNA, the CDR3 is TGCGCCAGCAGCCATCTCCCGAACACCGGGGAGCTGTTTTTT. Translation: CASSHLPNTGELFF.

The chain carries TRBV5-6 and TRBJ2-7, with unresolved D. Germline-derived CDR1 and CDR2 are SGHDT and YYEEEE. The CDR3 totals 14 residues. With 2 bases removed from V and 2 bases from J, the gap between germline ends came to 11 bases. The CDR3 here is CASSFMGKTYEQYF. The CDR3 DNA is TGTGCCAGCAGCTTCATGGGGAAAACCTACGAGCAGTACTTC.